The source of this T cell receptor beta chain is a study of blood T cell repertoires in COVID-19. V was pared by 4 bases and J by 4 bases, with 7 bases between. Per germline, CDR1 LNHDA and CDR2 SQIVND (reference sequence). The CDR3 length is 12 residues. Sequencing was performed with immunoSEQ multiplex PCR; in TCRdb, only in-frame clones are kept and a portion is missing. The profile shows about 110,000 clones, around 83% of them singletons. The TCR originated in a woman in her seventies with acute or convalescent COVID-19. Sample: peripheral blood. The chain links TRBV19 to TRBJ1-2; D call uncertain. CDR3 in DNA: TGTGCCAGTAGTAGGTTGCGCTATGGCTACACCTTC. Its protein is CASSRLRYGYTF.